A selection of T cell receptor beta chains follows, all from one sample in a study of patients and donors after allogeneic stem cell transplantation. MiXCR was run by TCRdb on the RT-PCR reads, yielding one entry per CDR3 protein. The sample yields approximately 430,000 distinct CDR3 sequences, roughly 17% seen once. Sequencing used blood, either unsorted or a sorted T cell fraction (not recorded which). The receptors derive from a human donor who was either an allogeneic HSCT recipient or a stem cell or donor lymphocyte infusion donor (not recorded which). It is not recorded whose cells these are; they may come from a transplant donor. CDR3s include the opening cysteine and the closing phenylalanine or tryptophan. A D gene is named only where the DNA matches it firmly. The listing skips clone size in some rows; elsewhere it reads once, few, many or a size class.

V	D	J	size	CDR3	DNA
TRBV12-3/TRBV12-4	.	TRBJ2-7	many	CASSLEGGLPSHEQYF	TGTGCCAGCAGTTTAGAGGGGGGACTGCCCTCCCACGAGCAGTACTTC
TRBV2	.	TRBJ1-5	.	CASSDSSGQPQHF	TGTGCCAGCAGTGACTCCTCAGGTCAGCCCCAGCATTTT
TRBV7-2	.	TRBJ1-2	.	CASSPDGERYGYTF	TGTGCCAGCAGCCCGGACGGGGAGCGCTATGGCTACACCTTC
TRBV7-9	.	TRBJ1-5	.	CASSLDRLNSNQPQHF	TGTGCCAGCAGCCTCGACAGATTAAATAGCAATCAGCCCCAGCATTTT
TRBV6-5	.	TRBJ1-2	few	CASSSPVNYGYTF	TGTGCCAGCAGTTCGCCGGTCAACTATGGCTACACCTTC
TRBV6-1	.	TRBJ2-7	few	CASRRDAYEQYF	TGTGCCAGTCGGCGGGACGCCTACGAGCAGTACTTC
TRBV7-6	.	TRBJ2-7	few	CASSLRGESLFHEQYF	TGTGCCAGCAGCTTAAGAGGCGAGTCTCTCTTTCACGAGCAGTACTTC
TRBV6-5	.	TRBJ1-2	.	CASSYSAANYGYTF	TGTGCCAGCAGTTACTCTGCAGCTAACTATGGCTACACCTTC
TRBV12-3/TRBV12-4	TRBD1	TRBJ1-1	many	CASSFPSGQGNSEAFF	TGTGCCAGCTCCTTCCCTTCGGGACAGGGGAACTCTGAAGCTTTCTTT
TRBV18	TRBD1	TRBJ2-1	.	CASSLQGSYHTYNEQFF	TGTGCCAGCTCACTACAGGGGTCGTACCACACCTACAATGAGCAGTTCTTC
TRBV4-1	.	TRBJ1-4	.	CASSQDEGFNEKLFF	TGCGCCAGCAGCCAAGATGAAGGGTTTAATGAAAAACTGTTTTTT